Sequencing of this T cell receptor (beta chain) was carried out in a study of shared clonotypes between healthy human individuals. Researchers reported that CD8 memory united CD45RO+ cells with CCR7-negative CD45RA+ TemRA cells. In the original workflow: In the immunoSEQ data, sequences were junction-only and lacked quality scores, so filtering differed. The repertoire was sequenced with immunoSEQ multiplex PCR; TCRdb's copy has only in-frame clones and lacks some. The V and J calls and the clone size are those of that table, but D and trimming were determined from the DNA. In the table there are roughly 400,000 clones, about 96% of which are singletons. V was trimmed by 3 bases and J by 4 bases, leaving 12 bases between them. Germline CDR1 is MNHNS and CDR2 is SASEGT. The CDR3 loop spans 14 amino acids.

This TCR was sampled from a man aged 25 to 40 in good health. Input material: memory CD8+ T cells sorted from blood. Specified subset: CD45RO+ cells pooled with CCR7-negative TemRA cells. This sequence joins TRBV6-1 and TRBJ1-1, with D maybe TRBD1 (5 bases). In DNA, the CDR3 is TGTGCCAGCAGTGATGGGGGGACTGGCACTGAAGCTTTCTTT. Translation: CASSDGGTGTEAFF.